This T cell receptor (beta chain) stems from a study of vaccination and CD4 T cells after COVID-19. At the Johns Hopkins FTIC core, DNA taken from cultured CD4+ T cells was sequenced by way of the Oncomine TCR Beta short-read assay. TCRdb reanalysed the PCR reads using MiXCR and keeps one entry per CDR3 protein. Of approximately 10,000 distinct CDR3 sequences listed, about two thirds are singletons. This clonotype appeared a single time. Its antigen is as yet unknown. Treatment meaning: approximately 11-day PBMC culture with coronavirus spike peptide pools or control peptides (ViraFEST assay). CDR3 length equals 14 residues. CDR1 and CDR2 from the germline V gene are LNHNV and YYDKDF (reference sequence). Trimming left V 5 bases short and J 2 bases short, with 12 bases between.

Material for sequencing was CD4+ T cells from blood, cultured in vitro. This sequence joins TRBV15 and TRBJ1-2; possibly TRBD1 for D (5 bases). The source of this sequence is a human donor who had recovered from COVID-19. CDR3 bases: TGTGCCACCAGCGCCCGCGACAGCAACTATGGCTACACCTTC. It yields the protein CATSARDSNYGYTF.